The text below deals with one TCR beta chain. The data derive from a study of T cells after somatic rescue of genetic block. Generated by immunoSEQ multiplex PCR, the TCRdb table keeps only in-frame clones and is missing some. Among 9,500 to 15,000 clones listed, over 60% were seen once. Trimming removed 7 bases at V and 0 bases at J, with 9 bases between. Germline V gene sequence: CDR1 LNHDA, CDR2 SQIVND (reference sequence). The CDR3 sequence is 14 residues long. Sequencing used peripheral blood mononuclear cells (PBMCs). The rearrangement joins TRBV19 to TRBJ2-2, with D maybe TRBD2 (5 bases). The clonotype comes from a boy younger than 18. The CDR3 spells CASKRDPNTGELFF. For the CDR3, the DNA is TGTGCCAGTAAGAGGGATCCGAACACCGGGGAGCTGTTTTTT.